The present T cell receptor (beta chain) was sequenced within a study of Graves' ophthalmopathy and Graves' hyperthyroidism. Study-wide results and caveats: In blood, most expanded thyroid clonotypes above 0.001 frequency were also detected. The model predicted ophthalmopathy progression with over 60% sensitivity and around 72% specificity.

The study amplified TCR beta CDR3 regions using RNA transcripts. The authors performed first-round RT-PCR with HTBI primers and then a second-round multiplex PCR. TCRdb re-analysed the multiplex PCR reads in MiXCR, keeping a single row per CDR3 protein. This table has about 220,000 distinct CDR3 sequences, roughly 21% appearing once. This clonotype was recorded many times. Antigen specificity is unknown. The V and J ends lost 7 bases and 1 base respectively, with 10 bases between them. CDR1 is MDHEN and CDR2 is SYDVKM in the germline V gene. The CDR3 extends over 13 amino acids. The source material was peripheral blood. The TCR was taken from a woman in her fifties or sixties with Graves' ophthalmopathy. The chain combines TRBV28 with TRBJ1-2; unclear D gene. CDR3 amino acids: CASTHGLNYGYTF. For the CDR3, the DNA is TGTGCCAGCACTCACGGACTTAACTATGGCTACACCTTC.